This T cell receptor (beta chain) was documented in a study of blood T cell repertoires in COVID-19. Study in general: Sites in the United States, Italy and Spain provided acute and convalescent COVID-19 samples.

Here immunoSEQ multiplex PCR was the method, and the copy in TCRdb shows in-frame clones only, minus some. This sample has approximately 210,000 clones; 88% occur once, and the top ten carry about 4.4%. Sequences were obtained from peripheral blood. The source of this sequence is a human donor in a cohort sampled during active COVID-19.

The chain's CDR3 is CAWSVPGKSNQPQHF. Here the CDR3 DNA reads TGTGCCTGGAGTGTACCGGGGAAGAGCAATCAGCCCCAGCATTTT. The rearrangement joins TRBV30 to TRBJ1-5; D is unclear. Germline lookup yields CDR1 GTSNPN and CDR2 SVGIG (reference sequence). There are 15 residues in the CDR3. Trimming removed 0 bases at V and 1 base at J, with 10 bases between.